Listed below are T cell receptor beta chains from one sample, sequenced in a study of T cells in Graves' hyperthyroidism and ophthalmopathy. TCRdb ran MiXCR on the multiplex PCR reads and lists one entry per CDR3 protein. The sample shows around 700,000 distinct CDR3 sequences, just over 35% of them seen only once. What was sequenced was blood. The receptors come from a middle-aged woman with Graves' hyperthyroidism. CDR3s include the opening cysteine and the closing phenylalanine or tryptophan. Each record gives: J gene, clone size, D gene, V gene, CDR3 protein, CDR3 DNA. D genes are given only for firm matches. Expanded clones get a size class; other rows say once, few or many, or leave the size out.

TRBJ1-2,many,TRBD1,TRBV7-2,CASSLNRGRNYGYTF,TGTGCCAGCAGCCTTAACAGGGGGCGCAACTATGGCTACACCTTC
TRBJ1-1,few,TRBD1,TRBV9,CASSPLGTGESDTEAFF,TGTGCCAGCTCACCACTCGGGACAGGGGAGTCGGACACTGAAGCTTTCTTT
TRBJ2-5,-,-,TRBV10-3,CAISEFRGQETQYF,TGTGCCATCAGTGAGTTTAGGGGCCAAGAGACCCAGTACTTC
TRBJ2-7,many,TRBD1,TRBV11-2,CASSLDREFYEQYF,TGTGCCAGCAGCCTGGACAGGGAATTCTACGAGCAGTACTTC
TRBJ1-6,many,-,TRBV7-2,CASSLGELPLHF,TGTGCCAGCAGCTTAGGGGAGTTGCCCCTCCACTTT
TRBJ1-2,many,TRBD1,TRBV7-2,CASTGDRQTNYGYTF,TGTGCCAGCACCGGGGACAGACAGACTAACTATGGCTACACCTTC
TRBJ1-6,-,TRBD1,TRBV19,CASRKTGSENSPLHF,TGTGCCAGTCGTAAGACAGGGTCGGAGAATTCACCCCTCCACTTT
TRBJ1-1,-,-,TRBV6-2/TRBV6-3,CASTYSGNTEAFF,TGTGCCAGCACTTATTCTGGGAACACTGAAGCTTTCTTT
TRBJ2-1,-,TRBD2,TRBV29-1,CSSGMRLAGANEQFF,TGCAGCTCGGGCATGCGGCTAGCGGGAGCAAATGAGCAGTTCTTC
TRBJ1-1,many,-,TRBV19,CAAQGELGSEAFF,TGTGCCGCACAGGGCGAACTGGGTTCTGAAGCTTTCTTT
TRBJ1-2,-,TRBD1,TRBV7-2,CASSESTGNYGYTF,TGTGCCAGCAGCGAGTCGACAGGGAACTATGGCTACACCTTC
TRBJ1-2,-,TRBD1,TRBV12-3/TRBV12-4,CASSLGQGEISGYTF,TGTGCCAGCAGTTTAGGCCAGGGGGAAATCTCTGGCTACACCTTC
TRBJ2-2,-,-,TRBV28,CASQGGSKTGELFF,TGTGCCAGCCAAGGGGGATCGAAGACCGGGGAGCTGTTTTTT
TRBJ1-5,many,TRBD1,TRBV2,CASGDSYSNQPQHF,TGTGCCTCAGGGGACAGCTATAGCAATCAGCCCCAGCATTTT
TRBJ2-2,many,-,TRBV7-8,CASTRDDLVAGELFF,TGTGCCAGCACAAGAGACGATTTGGTTGCCGGGGAGCTGTTTTTT
TRBJ2-5,many,TRBD2,TRBV19,CASRRLAGALETQYF,TGTGCCAGTAGAAGACTAGCGGGAGCTCTAGAGACCCAGTACTTC
TRBJ1-5,once,-,TRBV20-1,CSAHSGVSSQPQHF,TGCAGTGCTCACTCGGGGGTGAGTAGTCAGCCCCAGCATTTT
TRBJ2-3,-,-,TRBV5-4,CASSLPSGIPDTQYF,TGTGCCAGCAGCTTGCCCAGCGGAATTCCAGATACGCAGTATTTT
TRBJ2-7,few,-,TRBV28,CASSPRGRSSYEQYF,TGTGCCAGCAGTCCGCGAGGGAGGTCTTCCTACGAGCAGTACTTC
TRBJ2-7,many,-,TRBV20-1,CSAQSSPAYEQYF,TGCAGTGCCCAATCTAGTCCAGCCTACGAGCAGTACTTC
TRBJ2-2,-,-,TRBV10-3,CAIAGVGELFF,TGTGCCATTGCAGGGGTAGGGGAGCTGTTTTTT
TRBJ2-5,-,TRBD2,TRBV20-1,CSARVASGSLETQYF,TGCAGTGCTAGAGTGGCTAGCGGGAGTTTGGAGACCCAGTACTTC
TRBJ1-1,few,-,TRBV7-3,CASSSGQHTEAFF,TGTGCCAGCAGCTCCGGACAGCACACTGAAGCTTTCTTT
TRBJ1-1,-,-,TRBV3-1,CASSPLGWGGTEAFF,TGTGCCAGCAGCCCCCTAGGGTGGGGTGGCACTGAAGCTTTCTTT
TRBJ1-2,-,TRBD1,TRBV10-3,CAISGTPGQGAGYTF,TGCGCCATCAGTGGCACGCCGGGACAGGGGGCTGGCTACACCTTC
TRBJ1-1,many,-,TRBV29-1,CSVVETEAFF,TGCAGCGTTGTTGAGACAGAAGCTTTCTTT
TRBJ2-7,many,-,TRBV7-9,CASSLSTHYEQYF,TGTGCCAGCAGCTTATCGACTCATTACGAGCAGTACTTC
TRBJ1-4,few,TRBD1,TRBV10-3,CAISVGTGVEKLFF,TGTGCCATCAGTGTTGGGACAGGGGTCGAAAAACTGTTTTTT
TRBJ2-7,many,TRBD2,TRBV10-3,CAISESGGRPSF,TGTGCCATCAGTGAATCGGGGGGGAGACCGTCCTTC
TRBJ2-7,-,-,TRBV9,CASIGPGEDEQYF,TGTGCCAGCATTGGACCGGGGGAAGACGAGCAGTACTTC
TRBJ2-7,many,-,TRBV11-2,CASSPVKGNEQYF,TGTGCCAGCAGTCCCGTGAAGGGCAACGAGCAGTACTTC
TRBJ1-2,-,-,TRBV6-5,CASGRAYGYTF,TGTGCCAGCGGCAGGGCCTATGGCTACACCTTC
TRBJ2-5,-,-,TRBV6-6,CASSYAEGETQYF,TGTGCCAGCAGTTACGCCGAGGGAGAGACCCAGTACTTC
TRBJ1-2,-,-,TRBV2,CASSEAGKKSYGYTF,TGTGCCAGCAGTGAAGCGGGCAAAAAGAGCTATGGCTACACCTTC
TRBJ1-2,many,-,TRBV10-3,CAISAGPYGYTF,TGTGCCATCAGTGCCGGACCCTATGGCTACACCTTC
TRBJ2-7,many,-,TRBV12-3/TRBV12-4,CASSQLGVRYEQYF,TGTGCCAGCAGCCAGCTCGGGGTACGCTACGAGCAGTACTTC
TRBJ2-5,many,TRBD2,TRBV29-1,CSGREGETQYF,TGCAGCGGAAGGGAGGGAGAGACCCAGTACTTC
TRBJ2-5,-,TRBD2,TRBV19,CASSIWTSGGETQYF,TGTGCCAGTAGTATCTGGACTAGCGGTGGAGAGACCCAGTACTTC
TRBJ1-1,many,-,TRBV10-1,CASSDAVAFF,TGCGCCAGCAGTGACGCGGTGGCTTTCTTT
TRBJ2-2,few,-,TRBV6-6,CASSYSSDGGGELFF,TGTGCCAGCAGTTACTCGAGCGACGGCGGTGGGGAGCTGTTTTTT
TRBJ1-2,few,TRBD1,TRBV20-1,CSATRQGVYGYTF,TGCAGTGCTACTAGACAGGGGGTCTATGGCTACACCTTC
TRBJ1-2,many,-,TRBV6-5,CASRHRTVRGSGYGYTF,TGTGCCAGCAGACACCGGACAGTACGGGGGAGCGGCTATGGCTACACCTTC
TRBJ1-4,few,-,TRBV5-1,CASSLYRFEEKLFF,TGCGCCAGCAGCTTGTATAGGTTTGAGGAAAAACTGTTTTTT